Below are 3 T cell receptor beta chains sequenced from a single sample in a study of T-cell memory formation after mild COVID-19. TCRdb independently ran MiXCR on the 5' RACE reads; one entry per CDR3 protein. The repertoire holds some 210,000 distinct CDR3 sequences, with approximately 30% as singletons. Material: PBMCs or a T cell subset sorted from them (not recorded which). Every receptor here comes from an adult woman who had mild COVID-19 (a few samples of this study predate the infection). Cell type and time point are not known.

The chain recombines TRBV14 with TRBJ2-5; D uncertain. This CDR3 contains 12 residues. The germline V and J ends were trimmed by 0 bases and 7 bases, with 6 bases remaining between them. Germline lookup yields CDR1 SGHDN and CDR2 FVKESK. CDR3 sequence: CASSQEIRTQYF. As DNA, the CDR3 is TGTGCCAGCAGCCAAGAAATCCGGACCCAGTACTTC.

This clonotype was picked up a small number of times. The chain combines TRBV5-1 with TRBJ2-1; 12 positions agree with TRBD2. This CDR3 region has 16 residues. Losses at the gene ends were 2 bases for V and 3 bases for J; bases not matched to a gene: 3. The V gene's germline CDR1 is SGHRS and CDR2 YFSETQ. In nucleotides, the CDR3 is TGCGCCAGCAGCTTCTCACTAGCGGGAGGCTACAATGAGCAGTTCTTC. Its translation: CASSFSLAGGYNEQFF.

This clonotype came up a few times. The chain uses TRBV6-6 and TRBJ2-2, with D possibly matching TRBD1 (6 bases). CDR1 and CDR2 from the germline V gene are MNHNY and SVGAGI (reference sequence). V lost 4 bases and J lost 6, with 12 bases in between. This CDR3 region has 14 residues. CDR3 in DNA: TGTGCCAGCAGTTTTACAGGGTATTCCGGGGAGCTGTTTTTT. It codes for CASSFTGYSGELFF.